This T cell receptor (beta chain) was profiled in a study of T cells after yellow fever vaccination. Study results and caveats: Though weaker, the secondary response peaked faster, on day 5 versus 15. FACS-sorted repertoires could harbor abundant contaminating bulk-population clonotypes. Most clones from primary vaccination were detected again post-booster (roughly 96% CD4, about 88% CD8).

This clonotype was seen at least ten times. As yet, its antigen is unknown. The CDR3 has 12 residues. The V gene end was trimmed by 4 bases and the J gene end by 10 bases; junction bases not matched to a gene: 3. Germline loops: CDR1 LGHNA, CDR2 YSLEER. Universal primer sites and UMIs were introduced during 5'RACE template-switching synthesis of TCR cDNA. TCRdb re-analysed the 5' RACE reads in MiXCR, keeping a single row per CDR3 protein. This sample has hundreds of thousands of distinct CDR3 sequences, with about 9.9% found just once. The material sequenced was PBMCs, taken on the day of the first yellow fever vaccination. This receptor was taken from a young man who received the YFV17D yellow fever vaccine. This chain uses TRBV4-3 with TRBJ2-1; 8 positions match TRBD1. CDR3 in amino acids: CASSRDRGEQFF. In DNA form, the CDR3 reads TGCGCCAGCAGCCGAGACAGGGGAGAGCAGTTCTTC.